This T cell receptor (beta chain) was captured in a study of cytotoxic CD8 clonotypes in ibrutinib-treated CLL (dated by TCRdb to about 2021). Broadly, across the study: The cohort was composed of some ten relapsed/refractory and about 15 treatment-naive patients; IGHV unmutated status was identified in fewer than 18 patients. Response samples were taken after a median of approximately eleven months on treatment, ranging from roughly 6 to 36 months. Responses were partial in 25 or so patients and complete in 2; after median roughly 69 months follow-up, roughly 15 stayed in remission and 12 progressed. Cryopreserved peripheral blood mononuclear cells were obtained prior to treatment, at the time of response, and at either disease progression or sustained remission. Every sample from remission and from progressive disease was obtained while the patients were still on ibrutinib. Longitudinal samples were available for about 30% of the 86 trial participants. On average, each sample yielded around 270,000 productive templates and 94,082 productive rearrangements. Beyond this particular receptor, the publication reports: Baseline clonality exceeded that of age-matched healthy donors and correlated strongly with circulating CD8+ T-cell counts. Public clonotypes were rare and either shrank or stayed stable during treatment, and the rise in clonality at ibrutinib response reflected expansion of private clonotypes. Clonality rose at ibrutinib response, remained stable during sustained remission, and dropped back toward baseline at progression. Lymph node repertoires were not examined, and the timing of sampling was not matched between patients in sustained remission and those whose disease progressed.

The goal of deep resolution MiSeq sequencing was a depth between 1 in 1 million and 1 in 200,000 T cells, and coverage averaged 10x per clonotype. TCR beta libraries were generated with the immunoSEQ hsTCRB Kit. The original pipeline was this. Data were analyzed with ImmunoSEQ Data Assistant and ImmunoSEQ Analyzer, with V, D and J genes assigned per IMGT definitions. Clonality, with values ranging from 0 to 1, was calculated as one minus the normalized Shannon entropy of productive rearrangement frequencies. Only overrepresented clonotypes making up at least 0.05% of each patient's repertoire were included in the public clonotype analysis. About a dozen age-matched healthy donor repertoires from immuneACCESS served as clonality controls. TCRdb limited this immuneACCESS table to in-frame rearrangements with V and J called. A share of clones is missing; checked studies link under half to unresolved V genes, and the rest is unexplained. V, J and clone size were drawn from that table, and D and trimming were deduced from the DNA. The sample table shows about 140,000 clones, and 60% to 85% are seen once. The top ten clonotypes cover 28% of the sample.

Concerning this clone: Its antigen is unknown. Within one base of it there is no much larger clone, and no base qualities were kept.

Read against the paper, the sample's time point label means: about a year on ibrutinib. For TCR beta library preparation, roughly 2 micrograms of genomic DNA was extracted from cryopreserved PBMCs. High-throughput TCR beta sequencing was performed on longitudinal blood samples from CLL patients receiving ibrutinib monotherapy. The patients took part in an open-label, single-center phase 2 trial of ibrutinib monotherapy. Specimen: PBMCs, collected after 12 months of ibrutinib treatment. The source is a human donor with chronic lymphocytic leukemia.

Read as DNA, the sequence is TGTGCCAGCAGCCCAGGGGACAGGGCGGGCGAAAAACTGTTTTTT. The resulting protein is CASSPGDRAGEKLFF. The V and J segments used are TRBV5-6 and TRBJ1-4, and TRBD1 matches 9 of the central bases. CDR1 SGHDT and CDR2 YYEEEE are derived from the germline V gene. The cysteine opens and the phenylalanine closes a CDR3 of 15 amino acids. The CDR3 DNA has 45 bases and is translated from base 1. Trimming takes 4 bases off V and 8 bases off J; junction bases not matched to a gene: 9.